This entry lists 25 T cell receptor beta chains sequenced from one sample in a study of shared clonotypes between healthy human individuals. Assay used: immunoSEQ multiplex PCR; TCRdb lists only in-frame clones, some missing. The table includes fewer than 1.8 million clones, around 98.5% detected once. The material sequenced was naive CD4+ T cells sorted from blood. Subset denoted: CD45RA+ positively selected. These receptor sequences come from a man aged 25 to 45 in good health.

The chain links TRBV10-1 to TRBJ1-1; 9 nucleotides line up with TRBD1. Trimming cost V 7 bases and J 5 bases; bases outside gene matches: 5. Looked up from germline, CDR1 is WNHNN and CDR2 is SYGVQD (reference sequence). The CDR3 runs 13 residues. In DNA form, the CDR3 reads TGCGCCAGCAAAGCACAGGGGGCTACTGAAGCTTTCTTT. It codes for CASKAQGATEAFF.

The CDR3 region is CASSEAHYEQYF. The CDR3 bases are TGTGCCAGCAGTGAAGCACACTACGAGCAGTACTTC. The chain combines TRBV6-1 with TRBJ2-7; D not certain. Germline lookup yields CDR1 MNHNS and CDR2 SASEGT. This CDR3 has 12 amino acids. Trimming removed 0 bases at V and 3 bases at J, with 3 bases between.

This chain joins TRBV2 and TRBJ2-7; TRBD1 might be the D (5 bases). The CDR3 is 14 amino acids. Germline CDR1 and CDR2: SNHLY and FYNNEI. The germline V and J ends were trimmed by 1 base and 5 bases, with 12 bases remaining between them. Written as DNA, the CDR3 is TGTGCCAGCAGTGAAGTAGGGGTATTGAACGAGCAGTACTTC. It translates to CASSEVGVLNEQYF.

The chain employs TRBV2 and TRBJ1-1, with D possibly matching TRBD1 (5 bases). V lost 1 base and J lost 3, with 12 bases in between. This CDR3 contains 15 residues. Per the germline V gene, CDR1 is SNHLY and CDR2 is FYNNEI. For the CDR3, the DNA is TGTGCCAGCAGTGAAGTTAGGGGCTGGGACACTGAAGCTTTCTTT. Amino acids: CASSEVRGWDTEAFF.

The chain joins TRBV7-6 to TRBJ2-1; D not certain. The CDR3 runs 12 residues. Germline CDR1 and CDR2: SGHVS and FNYEAQ. The V and J ends lost 5 bases and 10 bases respectively, with 12 bases between them. The CDR3 reads CASSLPGEEQFF. CDR3 bases: TGTGCCAGCAGCCTACCAGGAGAGGAGCAGTTCTTC.

V and J are TRBV2 and TRBJ1-4, with D unclear. The germline V gene encodes CDR1 SNHLY and CDR2 FYNNEI. The V end lost 8 bases, the J end lost 0 bases, and 13 bases lay between the germline ends. The CDR3 runs 15 residues. CDR3 sequence reads: CASRAGRATNEKLFF. The CDR3 DNA follows: TGTGCCAGCCGCGCAGGACGCGCAACTAATGAAAAACTGTTTTTT.

This chain joins TRBV5-5 and TRBJ1-5; D possibly corresponds to TRBD1 (5 bases). The CDR3 runs to 15 residues. Germline V gene lookup returns CDR1 SGHKS and CDR2 YYEKEE (reference sequence). The V gene lost 6 bases and the J gene lost 1 base, with 14 bases spanning the gap. The CDR3 sequence is CASNLAGGSNQPQHF. In nucleotides, the CDR3 is TGTGCCAGCAACCTAGCGGGGGGAAGCAATCAGCCCCAGCATTTT.

J is TRBJ1-4 and V is TRBV6-5; tentative D call: TRBD1 (5 bases). Germline CDR1 MNHEY, CDR2 SVGAGI. The CDR3 has 14 amino acids. V was cut by 2 bases and J by 8 bases, with 12 bases left in between. CDR3 sequence (DNA): TGTGCCAGCAGTTACGGAAGGGGTAACGAAAAACTGTTTTTT. It translates to CASSYGRGNEKLFF.

The chain joins TRBV28 to TRBJ2-7, with D possibly matching TRBD2 (7 bases). The V end lost 2 bases, the J end lost 3 bases, and 20 bases lay between the germline ends. This CDR3 is 17 amino acids long. Germline values: CDR1 MDHEN, CDR2 SYDVKM. CDR3 sequence (DNA): TGTGCCAGCAGTTTAGTGGAGGGGGGCGGGAGTCACTACGAGCAGTACTTC. Translation: CASSLVEGGGSHYEQYF.

This clone was seen a single time. The J gene is TRBJ2-5, the V gene TRBV5-1; 9 nucleotides agree with TRBD2. Germline CDR1 is SGHRS and CDR2 is YFSETQ. The V gene end was trimmed by 4 bases and the J gene end by 1 base; junction bases not matched to a gene: 8. The CDR3 extends over 16 amino acids. This chain's CDR3 is CASSPLVAGVQETQYF. CDR3 nucleotide sequence: TGCGCCAGCAGCCCCCTTGTAGCGGGAGTCCAAGAGACCCAGTACTTC. Supplemented by reference TRBV5-1 and TRBJ2-5, the full variable domain reads KAGVTQTPRYLIKTRGQQVTLSCSPISGHRSVSWYQQTPGQGLQFLFEYFSETQRNKGNFPGRFSGRQFSNSRSEMNVSTLELGDSALYLCASSPLVAGVQETQYFGPGTRLLVL.

The V gene is TRBV5-6, the J gene TRBJ2-5; 9 bases map to TRBD1. The ends lost 4 bases at V and 4 bases at J; junction bases unmatched: 5. The CDR3 sequence is 14 residues long. Germline assignment: CDR1 SGHDT and CDR2 YYEEEE. The CDR3 DNA reads as TGTGCCAGCAGCGCGCACAGGGGGCGAGAGACCCAGTACTTC. Its protein product is CASSAHRGRETQYF.

The chain carries TRBV19 and TRBJ2-5; D remains ambiguous. V was pared by 7 bases and J by 4 bases, with 7 bases between. From germline, CDR1 is LNHDA and CDR2 SQIVND (reference sequence). This CDR3 is 11 amino acids long. CDR3 loop: CASKVAETQYF. In nucleotides, the CDR3 is TGTGCCAGTAAAGTAGCAGAGACCCAGTACTTC. The complete variable domain, with remaining parts taken from reference TRBV19 and TRBJ2-5, reads DGGITQSPKYLFRKEGQNVTLSCEQNLNHDAMYWYRQDPGQGLRLIYYSQIVNDFQKGDIAEGYSVSREKKESFPLTVTSAQKNPTAFYLCASKVAETQYFGPGTRLLVL.

The rearrangement links TRBV5-4 to TRBJ2-5; a possible D gene is TRBD1 (6 bases). V lost 1 base, J lost 1 base, and 11 bases lay in between. The CDR3 has 15 residues. Germline lookup yields CDR1 SGHNT and CDR2 YYREEE (reference sequence). The CDR3 loop is CASSLIRGPQETQYF. The CDR3 DNA reads as TGTGCCAGCAGCTTGATCAGGGGACCCCAAGAGACCCAGTACTTC.

The V gene is TRBV6-5, the J gene TRBJ2-7, with 11 bases identical to TRBD2. Germline CDR1 MNHEY, CDR2 SVGAGI. V trimming: 4 bases; J trimming: 6 bases; junction bases outside the gene matches: 11. The CDR3 length is 16 residues. The CDR3 nucleotides are TGTGCCAGCAGTTCCCTTGGGCTAGCGGGAGGAAGCGAGCAGTACTTC. Protein: CASSSLGLAGGSEQYF.

The chain uses TRBV5-5 and TRBJ2-7; D unclear. This CDR3 region has 15 residues. Germline CDR1 and CDR2: SGHKS and YYEKEE (reference sequence). Trimming took 3 bases from V and 0 from J, leaving 13 bases between them. CDR3 in DNA: TGTGCCAGCAGCTCTGGCCCCGGCAGCTCCTACGAGCAGTACTTC. It yields the protein CASSSGPGSSYEQYF.

The chain uses TRBV7-2 and TRBJ2-3; TRBD1 might be the D (6 bases). This CDR3 is 13 amino acids long. CDR1 SGHTA and CDR2 FQGNSA come from the germline V gene. The V end lost 5 bases, the J end lost 5 bases, and 11 bases lay between the germline ends. CDR3 residues: CASSPDRVDTQYF. The CDR3 DNA reads as TGTGCCAGCAGCCCGGACAGAGTAGATACGCAGTATTTT.

This sequence joins TRBV20-1 and TRBJ2-7, with a tentative D call TRBD1 (6 bases). Germline V CDR1 and CDR2: DFQATT, SNEGSKA (reference sequence). The germline V and J ends were trimmed by 2 bases and 6 bases, with 8 bases remaining between them. The CDR3 is made up of 11 amino acids. The CDR3 here is CSARQGFEQYF. In nucleotides, the CDR3 is TGCAGTGCTAGACAGGGGTTCGAGCAGTACTTC.

V usage is TRBV4-2 and J usage is TRBJ2-1; D perhaps matches TRBD1 (6 bases). Trimming shortened V by 1 base and J by 10 bases, and 11 bases separated the two germline ends. Germline CDR1 LGHNA, CDR2 YNFKEQ. This CDR3 has 13 residues. CDR3 loop: CASSQVERGEQFF. In DNA, the CDR3 is TGTGCCAGCAGCCAAGTAGAGAGGGGGGAGCAGTTCTTC.

The CDR3 DNA follows: TGTGCCAGCAGCTTAGCGGCCGGGAGCTACAATGAGCAGTTCTTC. Encoded protein: CASSLAAGSYNEQFF. V and J are TRBV5-4 and TRBJ2-1; D is perhaps TRBD2 (6 bases). This CDR3 is built from 15 residues. V was shortened by 2 bases and J by 3 bases, with 12 bases between the two germline ends. Germline V gives CDR1 SGHNT, CDR2 YYREEE (reference sequence).

V gene TRBV28 combines with J gene TRBJ2-1, with 10 bases matching TRBD2. CDR1 is MDHEN and CDR2 is SYDVKM in the germline V gene. The CDR3 covers 15 residues. V shed 6 bases, J shed 2 bases, and the junction held 4 bases outside the gene matches. The CDR3 nucleotides are TGTGCCAGCAGGCAACTAGCGGGGACCTACAATGAGCAGTTCTTC. Translating gives CASRQLAGTYNEQFF.

The chain employs TRBV6-5 and TRBJ1-1; 8 bases align to TRBD1. V was pared by 8 bases and J by 1 base, with 0 bases of the junction left unmatched. The CDR3 totals 12 residues. Germline CDR1 and CDR2: MNHEY and SVGAGI. CDR3 DNA sequence: TGTGCCAGCGGACAGGGGAACACTGAAGCTTTCTTT. Amino acids: CASGQGNTEAFF.

V is TRBV2 and J is TRBJ2-2, with unresolved D. Germline V gene lookup returns CDR1 SNHLY and CDR2 FYNNEI. With 6 bases removed from V and 0 bases from J, the gap between germline ends came to 8 bases. This CDR3 region has 14 residues. CDR3: CASRYGTNTGELFF. In nucleotides, the CDR3 is TGTGCCAGCAGATATGGCACGAACACCGGGGAGCTGTTTTTT.

This chain connects TRBV10-3 to TRBJ2-7, with D maybe TRBD2 (5 bases). Trimming took off 5 bases at V and 0 bases at J, with 11 bases between the two ends. The CDR3 sequence is 14 residues long. Germline V gene sequence: CDR1 ENHRY, CDR2 SYGVKD. The CDR3 DNA sequence: TGTGCCATCAGTTCGACCGAGGGCTCCTACGAGCAGTACTTC. As protein: CAISSTEGSYEQYF.

The V gene is TRBV28, the J gene TRBJ1-2; 9 nucleotides agree with TRBD1. The CDR3 runs 13 residues. V shed 6 bases, J shed 2 bases, and the junction held 1 base outside the gene matches. Germline V gene sequence: CDR1 MDHEN, CDR2 SYDVKM. CDR3 nucleotides: TGTGCCAGCAGAGGGACAGGGAACTATGGCTACACCTTC. It codes for CASRGTGNYGYTF.

The gene calls are TRBV9 and TRBJ1-4, with D possibly matching TRBD1 (5 bases). The CDR3 runs to 15 residues. Trimming pared 0 bases from V and 7 bases from J, leaving 13 bases between. Germline V CDR1 and CDR2: SGDLS, YYNGEE. CDR3 in DNA: TGTGCCAGCAGCGTAGACAGTCGGGGGAGTGAAAAACTGTTTTTT. It specifies CASSVDSRGSEKLFF.